The next 18 T cell receptor beta chains were all read from a single sample in a study of T cells in Graves' hyperthyroidism and ophthalmopathy. RNA transcripts yielded amplified TCR beta CDR3 regions. Using the HTBI primer set, a first-round RT-PCR was run on the TCR CDR3. TCRdb independently ran MiXCR on the multiplex PCR reads; one entry per CDR3 protein. The data contain about 290,000 distinct CDR3 sequences, around 15% of them seen just once; the ten biggest clones take up around 30%. Sequences were obtained from blood. The source is a woman aged 45-65 years with Graves' hyperthyroidism that later progressed to Graves' ophthalmopathy.

The table lists this clonotype with a few counts. This chain uses TRBV4-2 with TRBJ2-3; perhaps TRBD2 as D (5 bases). With 5 bases removed from V and 0 bases from J, the gap between germline ends came to 9 bases. This CDR3 comprises 14 residues. Germline V CDR1 and CDR2: LGHNA, YNFKEQ. CDR3 nucleotides: TGTGCCAGCAGCACAGCGGATAGCACAGATACGCAGTATTTT. It translates to CASSTADSTDTQYF.

The table lists this clonotype with many counts. The chain is built from TRBV20-1 and TRBJ2-2, with 11 nucleotides matching TRBD1. The CDR3 runs 14 residues. The germline V gene encodes CDR1 DFQATT and CDR2 SNEGSKA (reference sequence). J gave up 6 bases and V 5 bases, and 5 bases lay outside the gene matches. DNA for the CDR3: TGCAGTGCTGGAGGACAGGGGGCGCCCGGGGAGCTGTTTTTT. It encodes CSAGGQGAPGELFF.

This clonotype has a count of ten or more. The chain is built from TRBV18 and TRBJ1-3, with D unclear. Looked up from germline, CDR1 is KGHSH and CDR2 is LQKENI. V lost 3 bases to trimming and J lost 0 bases, with 12 bases between them. The CDR3 has 16 amino acids. CDR3 nucleotides: TGTGCCAGCTCACCTCGCATTTTGGACTCTGGAAACACCATATATTTT. This sequence encodes CASSPRILDSGNTIYF.

The V call is TRBV7-2, the J call TRBJ1-2; TRBD1 aligns across 8 bases. Germline V lookup: CDR1 SGHTA, CDR2 FQGNSA. This CDR3 region has 15 residues. Losses at the gene ends were 3 bases for V and 3 bases for J; bases not matched to a gene: 6. The CDR3 protein is CASSLTGEGYYGYTF. CDR3 nucleotides: TGTGCCAGCAGCTTGACAGGGGAGGGTTACTATGGCTACACCTTC.

The chain uses TRBV4-1 and TRBJ2-7, with 11 nucleotides matching TRBD2. Germline V CDR1 and CDR2: MGHRA, YSYEKL. The CDR3 is made up of 16 amino acids. The V segment lost 8 bases and the J segment 5 bases; nucleotides outside the gene matches: 14. The DNA for the CDR3 is TGCGCCAGCGGCGCAGATAGCGGGAGGGCCCTCAACGAGCAGTACTTC. Encoded protein: CASGADSGRALNEQYF.

This clonotype has just one count. V is TRBV28 and J is TRBJ2-3; a weak D match, TRBD1 (5 bases). From germline, CDR1 is MDHEN and CDR2 SYDVKM. This CDR3 spans 15 amino acids. V was trimmed by 2 bases and J by 4 bases, leaving 13 bases between them. The CDR3 protein is CASSLGRAESDTQYF. In DNA, the CDR3 is TGTGCCAGCAGTTTAGGCAGGGCAGAGTCAGATACGCAGTATTTT.

The gene calls are TRBV11-2 and TRBJ2-3; TRBD2 agrees at 8 bases. The CDR3 is 14 amino acids. Germline V gives CDR1 SGHAT, CDR2 FQNNGV. V gave up 6 bases and J gave up 1 base; unmatched junction bases: 3. Here the CDR3 reads CASRVAGRTDTQYF. CDR3 coding DNA: TGTGCCAGCAGGGTAGCGGGACGCACAGATACGCAGTATTTT. The full variable domain, its missing parts supplied by reference TRBV11-2 and TRBJ2-3, is EAGVAQSPRYKIIEKRQSVAFWCNPISGHATLYWYQQILGQGPKLLIQFQNNGVVDDSQLPKDRFSAERLKGVDSTLKIQPAKLEDSAVYLCASRVAGRTDTQYFGPGTRLTVL.

CDR3 sequence reads: CASSFTSGGVGELFF. CDR3 nucleotide sequence: TGCGCCAGCAGCTTTACTAGCGGAGGTGTCGGGGAGCTGTTTTTT. V and J are TRBV5-1 and TRBJ2-2, with TRBD2 matching 8 bases. Per the germline V gene, CDR1 is SGHRS and CDR2 is YFSETQ. With 2 bases clipped from V and 7 bases from J, the junction kept 7 bases outside the gene matches. The CDR3 is 15 residues long.

This clonotype was picked up a small number of times. The V call is TRBV5-4, the J call TRBJ2-7; D is unresolved. Between the trimmed V and J ends, which lost 6 bases and 7 bases, there was a span of 17 bases. The CDR3 consists of 13 residues. The germline gives CDR1 SGHNT, CDR2 YYREEE (reference sequence). CDR3 sequence reads: CASNSDPEGEQYF. DNA of the CDR3: TGTGCCAGCAACTCGGACCCCGAAGGGGAGCAGTACTTC. The full variable domain, with the rest looked up from reference TRBV5-4 and TRBJ2-7, is ETGVTQSPTHLIKTRGQQVTLRCSSQSGHNTVSWYQQALGQGPQFIFQYYREEENGRGNFPPRFSGLQFPNYSSELNVNALELDDSALYLCASNSDPEGEQYFGPGTRLTVT.

V and J are TRBV5-1 and TRBJ1-4; 9 bases line up with TRBD1. V lost 0 bases to trimming and J lost 4 bases; unmatched junction nucleotides: 4. The CDR3 contains 16 residues. Germline loops: CDR1 SGHRS, CDR2 YFSETQ. CDR3 loop: CASSLVGQGDNEKLFF. CDR3 in DNA: TGCGCCAGCAGCTTGGTGGGACAGGGCGATAATGAAAAACTGTTTTTT.

V is TRBV6-1 and J is TRBJ2-7; 7 positions agree with TRBD2. This CDR3 contains 15 residues. The trim removed 5 bases at V and 3 bases at J, leaving 10 bases unmatched. CDR1 is MNHNS, CDR2 SASEGT, per germline. The CDR3 here is CASSTLIGGGYEQYF. In DNA form, the CDR3 reads TGTGCCAGCAGTACCCTGATTGGCGGGGGCTACGAGCAGTACTTC.

This clonotype has just a few counts. V gene TRBV6-1 combines with J gene TRBJ1-5; D remains unclear. V shed 5 bases and J shed 4 bases, with 15 bases lying between them. Germline values: CDR1 MNHNS, CDR2 SASEGT. The CDR3 loop spans 15 amino acids. This CDR3 reads CASSYDSWGNQPQHF. Here the CDR3 DNA reads TGTGCCAGCAGTTACGATAGTTGGGGAAATCAGCCCCAGCATTTT.

The table lists this clonotype with many counts. This chain joins TRBV12-3 or TRBV12-4 and TRBJ1-1; 7 nucleotides line up with TRBD1. CDR3 length equals 13 residues. V lost 5 bases to trimming and J lost 9 bases; unmatched junction nucleotides: 9. The CDR3 DNA follows: TGTGCCAGCAGTCCAACAGGGGCCCCCCAAGCTTTCTTT. Protein sequence: CASSPTGAPQAFF.

This clonotype was observed at least ten times. This chain joins TRBV30 and TRBJ1-5, with 8 positions matching TRBD1. V dropped 0 bases and J dropped 2; count of bases not matched to a gene: 3. This CDR3 comprises 15 residues. In germline, CDR1 is GTSNPN, CDR2 SVGIG (reference sequence). CDR3 bases: TGTGCCTGGAGTGTGACAGGGGAAGGCAATCAGCCCCAGCATTTT. This translates into CAWSVTGEGNQPQHF.

This clonotype was detected many times. The chain carries TRBV10-3 and TRBJ2-7, with 7 nucleotides matching TRBD1. The CDR3 sequence is 16 residues long. Losses at the gene ends were 6 bases for V and 5 bases for J; bases not matched to a gene: 16. CDR1 and CDR2 (germline): ENHRY, SYGVKD. CDR3 DNA: TGTGCCATCAGCGAACACCTCGGACAGGAGGCCGACGAGCAGTACTTC. Translation gives CAISEHLGQEADEQYF.

The V call is TRBV5-4, the J call TRBJ2-2; D possibly uses TRBD1 or TRBD2 (5 bases each). The germline V gene has CDR1 SGHNT and CDR2 YYREEE (reference sequence). The CDR3 has 16 residues. The germline V and J ends were trimmed by 0 bases and 4 bases, with 13 bases remaining between them. The CDR3 DNA reads as TGTGCCAGCAGCTTGGCAGGCAGGGCGGGCACCGGGGAGCTGTTTTTT. The encoded protein is CASSLAGRAGTGELFF.

The sample holds one count of this clonotype. The J gene is TRBJ2-7, the V gene TRBV7-2, with 10 bases aligning to TRBD2. CDR1 and CDR2 from the germline V gene are SGHTA and FQGNSA. V was clipped by 5 bases and J by 4 bases; unmatched bases: 8. The CDR3 has 15 amino acids. CDR3 DNA sequence: TGTGCCAGCAGCCAGGAGCTGACTAGCGGGTACGAGCAGTACTTC. Amino acid sequence: CASSQELTSGYEQYF.

The chain combines TRBV27 with TRBJ1-4, with D hard to call. The CDR3 sequence is 15 residues long. Trimming left V 8 bases short and J 4 bases short, with 17 bases between. In germline, CDR1 is MNHEY, CDR2 SMNVEV (reference sequence). The DNA for the CDR3 is TGTGCCAGCTCACCACGGAACAGTGGTAATGAAAAACTGTTTTTT. It translates to CASSPRNSGNEKLFF.